The rows below give T cell receptor beta chains drawn from one sample of a study of control samples from healthy donors and cancer patients. TCRdb's table, derived via immunoSEQ multiplex PCR, lists solely in-frame clones and lacks some. The data show about 51,000 clones, 80% seen once. What was sequenced was blood. These receptors originate from a man between 65 and 79 years old in good health. CDR3s include the opening cysteine and the closing phenylalanine or tryptophan. Each record gives: D gene, CDR3 length, V gene, clone size, J gene, CDR3 DNA, CDR3 protein. A D gene is named only where the DNA matches it firmly. Only some rows state a clone size, as once, few, many or a class for expanded clones.

>TRBD1|16|TRBV4-1|.|TRBJ1-4
TGCGCCAGCAGCCAAGCCTACAGGGGGGCTAATGAAAAACTGTTTTTT
CASSQAYRGANEKLFF
>.|11|TRBV2|.|TRBJ1-1
TGTGCCAGCAGTCCCTTATTTGAGGCTTTCTTT
CASSPLFEAFF
>.|17|TRBV28|once|TRBJ1-1
TGTGCCAGCAGTTTATTGGGGGGTTCGGGAGGGAACACTGAAGCTTTCTTT
CASSLLGGSGGNTEAFF
>TRBD1|14|TRBV28|.|TRBJ1-1
TGTGCCAGCCGACCCGGGACAGAGAACACTGAAGCTTTCTTT
CASRPGTENTEAFF
>.|14|TRBV27|.|TRBJ1-1
TGTGCCAGCAGTATGGGGTTCTTGGCCACTGAAGCTTTCTTT
CASSMGFLATEAFF
>.|14|TRBV6-5|.|TRBJ1-1
TGTGCCAGCAGTTACGCGGCAGGGCGCCTTGAAGCTTTCTTT
CASSYAAGRLEAFF
>TRBD1|15|TRBV3-1/TRBV3-2|.|TRBJ1-3
TGTGCCAGCAGCTTGGACAGGGACGCCGGAAACACCATATATTTT
CASSLDRDAGNTIYF
>.|16|TRBV10-1|.|TRBJ2-1
TGCGCCAGCAGTGCCGACAGGACACCCAAACCCAATGAGCAGTTCTTC
CASSADRTPKPNEQFF
>.|16|TRBV10-1|.|TRBJ1-5
TGCGCCAGCAGCCCCCGCCGGACAGAGCACAATCAGCCCCAGCATTTT
CASSPRRTEHNQPQHF
>.|16|TRBV19|.|TRBJ1-1
TGTGCCAGTACACCCCAGGGGACGTACATGAACACTGAAGCTTTCTTT
CASTPQGTYMNTEAFF
>TRBD1|15|TRBV11-3|.|TRBJ1-2
TGTGCCAGCAGCCCGTCCGGGACAGGGGGCTATGGCTACACCTTC
CASSPSGTGGYGYTF
>.|14|TRBV30|.|TRBJ2-1
TGTGCCTGGAGTGGAACCTCGGGGTACAATGAGCAGTTCTTC
CAWSGTSGYNEQFF
>TRBD2|15|TRBV11-2|.|TRBJ2-3
TGTGCCAGCAGCTTCATAGCGGGGAGCACAGATACGCAGTATTTT
CASSFIAGSTDTQYF
>.|13|TRBV5-5|once|TRBJ1-2
TGTGCCAGCAGCCCCACCGCGGGAACTAGCTACACCTTC
CASSPTAGTSYTF
>.|15|TRBV18|.|TRBJ1-1
TGTGCCAGCTCCTTCGGTGCTCTTGGTTCCACTGAAGCTTTCTTT
CASSFGALGSTEAFF
>.|13|TRBV6-5|.|TRBJ2-7
TGTGCCACCTTAGAACCGTACCCTTTTGAGCAGTACTTC
CATLEPYPFEQYF
>TRBD1|13|TRBV11-2|.|TRBJ2-4
TGTGCCAGCAGCTTAGCCAGGGGGAACATTCAGTACTTC
CASSLARGNIQYF
>.|12|TRBV9|once|TRBJ1-2
TGTGCCAGCATTTCCGGGGGCTATGGCTACACCTTC
CASISGGYGYTF
>TRBD1|16|TRBV5-8|once|TRBJ2-1
TGTGCCAGCAGCTTGGCCCGGGACAGGGGGATCAATGAGCAGTTCTTC
CASSLARDRGINEQFF
>TRBD1|17|TRBV28|.|TRBJ2-1
TGTGCCAGCAGTCCCCGTCCGGGACAGGGGTTTAAGGGTGAGCAGTTCTTC
CASSPRPGQGFKGEQFF
>TRBD1|15|TRBV18|.|TRBJ2-3
TGTGCCAGCTCACCCGGGACAGGGGAGCCAGATACGCAGTATTTT
CASSPGTGEPDTQYF
>.|14|TRBV23-1|.|TRBJ1-3
TGCGCCAGCAGTCACGCAGACTCTGGAAACACCATATATTTT
CASSHADSGNTIYF
>TRBD2|19|TRBV5-1|.|TRBJ2-7
TGCGCCAGCAGCCCCCGGACTAGCGGGAGGGCCTTCCCTGGTGGCGAGCAGTACTTC
CASSPRTSGRAFPGGEQYF
>.|13|TRBV5-4|.|TRBJ1-2
TGTGCCAGCAGCCGAGGGGGGAACTATGGCTACACCTTC
CASSRGGNYGYTF
>TRBD1|16|TRBV24-1|.|TRBJ2-3
TGTGCCACCAGTGATACGACAGGGGTTCTCCAGGATACGCAGTATTTT
CATSDTTGVLQDTQYF
>TRBD1|13|TRBV24-1|.|TRBJ2-7
TGTGCCACCAGTACAGGGGACACCTACGAGCAGTACTTC
CATSTGDTYEQYF
>.|13|TRBV12-3/TRBV12-4|.|TRBJ1-2
TGTGCCAGCACCCAGAGGGCGGCCTATGGCTACACCTTC
CASTQRAAYGYTF
>.|11|TRBV6-5|.|TRBJ2-1
TGTGCCAGCAGTCTTAGTAGTATGATGTTCTTC
CASSLSSMMFF
>.|13|TRBV12-3/TRBV12-4|.|TRBJ1-5
TGTGCCAGCAGTTTCGACAGGTTTCAGCCCCAGCATTTT
CASSFDRFQPQHF
>TRBD2|15|TRBV10-3|.|TRBJ2-3
TGTGCCATCAGTGTTAGCGGGGGGCAAAAAGATACGCAGTATTTT
CAISVSGGQKDTQYF
>.|15|TRBV5-4|.|TRBJ1-2
TGTGCCAGCAGCCCAACAGGATCAGCGGACTATGGCTACACCTTC
CASSPTGSADYGYTF
>TRBD2|15|TRBV5-6|.|TRBJ2-1
TGTGCCAGCAGCTTGGGACTAGCGGGGAATTATGAGCAGTTCTTC
CASSLGLAGNYEQFF
>TRBD2|16|TRBV24-1|.|TRBJ2-1
TGTGCCACCAGTGATGAGACTAGCGGGAGGGGGCAGGGGCAGTTCTTC
CATSDETSGRGQGQFF
>.|15|TRBV5-1|.|TRBJ2-1
TGCGCCAGCAGCGTTAGTGGTAACTCCTACAATGAGCAGTTCTTC
CASSVSGNSYNEQFF
>TRBD1|12|TRBV10-3|.|TRBJ1-1
TGTGCCTTAAGAGACAGGGACACTGAAGCTTTCTTT
CALRDRDTEAFF
>.|16|TRBV7-2|.|TRBJ2-2
TGTGCCAGCAGCTTAGTACGGGCGGCCGTAATTGGGGAGCTGTTTTTT
CASSLVRAAVIGELFF
>.|14|TRBV5-4|.|TRBJ1-4
TGTGCCAGCAGCTTACAGGGCTTTAATGAAAAACTGTTTTTT
CASSLQGFNEKLFF
>TRBD1|15|TRBV5-4|.|TRBJ2-5
TGTGCCAGCAGCTTGGGGGACAGGACCCAAGAGACCCAATACTTC
CASSLGDRTQETQYF
>TRBD2|16|TRBV5-6|.|TRBJ2-3
TGTGCCAGCAGCTTGGCCCCAGCGGGAGACTCAGATACGCAGTATTTT
CASSLAPAGDSDTQYF
>TRBD1|14|TRBV11-2|once|TRBJ2-5
TGTGCCAGCAGCTACCAACAGGGGGGTGAGACCCAGTACTTC
CASSYQQGGETQYF
>.|14|TRBV5-6|.|TRBJ1-1
TGTGCCAGCAGCTCGCTTCAGGGGTTCACTGAAGCTTTCTTT
CASSSLQGFTEAFF
>TRBD2|13|TRBV29-1|.|TRBJ2-2
TGCAGCGTTAGCGGGGGGGCCGCCGGGGAGCTGTTTTTT
CSVSGGAAGELFF
>TRBD2|15|TRBV4-2|.|TRBJ2-3
TGTGCCAGCAGCCAAGGACTAGCAGTGACAGATACGCAGTATTTT
CASSQGLAVTDTQYF
>.|16|TRBV5-6|once|TRBJ2-7
TGTGCCAGCAGCCGGACCCGGGACCGAGGGACCTACGAGCAGTACTTC
CASSRTRDRGTYEQYF
>.|13|TRBV27|.|TRBJ1-2
TGTGCCAGCTTAGATAGGGCAGGCTATGGCTACACCTTC
CASLDRAGYGYTF
>.|16|TRBV11-2|once|TRBJ2-7
TGTGCCAGCAGCACCGTTCGGACCAGATCTAGTTACGAGCAGTACTTC
CASSTVRTRSSYEQYF
>.|12|TRBV16|.|TRBJ1-1
TGTGCCAGCAGCCCTCCCCTCAGTGAAGCTTTCTTT
CASSPPLSEAFF
>.|18|TRBV29-1|.|TRBJ2-1
TGCAGCGTTGAAGATTGGGTAGGGCGGACTCGCTCCTACAATGAGCAGTTCTTC
CSVEDWVGRTRSYNEQFF
>.|14|TRBV25-1|once|TRBJ2-1
TGTGCCAGCGAGACTCCCGGACTCTACAATGAGCAGTTCTTC
CASETPGLYNEQFF
>.|15|TRBV5-1|.|TRBJ2-7
TGCGCCAGCAGCTGGGACGGAACGGGGGCCTACGAGCAGTACTTC
CASSWDGTGAYEQYF
>.|15|TRBV11-2|.|TRBJ1-1
TGTGCCAGCAGCCAGAGGGGGGACGGGAACACTGAAGCTTTCTTT
CASSQRGDGNTEAFF
>TRBD2|17|TRBV5-1|.|TRBJ2-3
TGCGCCAGCAGATCAGCGGGGGCCCCCCAGGGCACAGATACGCAGTATTTT
CASRSAGAPQGTDTQYF
>.|15|TRBV18|.|TRBJ2-7
TGTGCCAGCTCACCAAACGGGGAACAGGACTACGAGCAGTACTTC
CASSPNGEQDYEQYF